The rows below give T cell receptor beta chains drawn from one sample of a study of blood T cell repertoires in COVID-19. The assay was immunoSEQ multiplex PCR, and TCRdb's table has in-frame clones only and misses some. The sample holds about 24,000 clones, approximately 90% seen once. Input material: peripheral blood. The receptors were sampled from a man between 65 and 85 years old with acute or convalescent COVID-19. The CDR3 runs from the conserved cysteine through the conserved F or W. A D gene is named only where the DNA matches it firmly. Clone size is given for some rows only: seen once, a few or many times, or a class if the clone is expanded.

>TRBJ1-2|TRBV18|TRBD1|-
TGTGCCAGCTCACCACCGGAGAGGACAGGGGTGAATGGCTACACCTTC
CASSPPERTGVNGYTF
>TRBJ2-4|TRBV14|-|-
TGTGCCAGCAGCCACACCGGGACACCTCTTCAGTACTTC
CASSHTGTPLQYF
>TRBJ1-1|TRBV28|-|once
TGTGCCAGCAGTGTGCGGATGAACACTGAAGCTTTCTTT
CASSVRMNTEAFF
>TRBJ2-6|TRBV15|-|-
TGTGCCACCAGCAGAGCTCAGGTTGCTGGGGCCAACGTCCTGACTTTC
CATSRAQVAGANVLTF
>TRBJ2-2|TRBV7-6|TRBD1|-
TGTGCCAGCAGTTCCGGGACAGGACAAGACGGGGAGCTGTTTTTT
CASSSGTGQDGELFF
>TRBJ1-4|TRBV20-1|TRBD1|-
TGCAGTGCTAGTGCAGGGGGCCCAAATGAAAAACTGTTTTTT
CSASAGGPNEKLFF
>TRBJ1-3|TRBV5-5|-|-
TGTGCCAGCAGCTTGGATCGGGGATCTGGAAACACCATATATTTT
CASSLDRGSGNTIYF
>TRBJ1-1|TRBV9|-|few
TGTGCCAGCAGCGTAGAAAGCCGGAGCACTGAAGCTTTCTTT
CASSVESRSTEAFF
>TRBJ2-4|TRBV29-1|TRBD1|-
TGCAGCGCTGAACAGGGGGCTGGCAAAAACATTCAGTACTTC
CSAEQGAGKNIQYF
>TRBJ2-7|TRBV28|TRBD1|-
TGTGCCAGCAGTTTCCCCGACAGGGGACACTACGAGCAGTACTTC
CASSFPDRGHYEQYF
>TRBJ1-6|TRBV7-9|-|-
TGTGCCAGCAGCCCCCGCAGTAATTCACCCCTCCACTTT
CASSPRSNSPLHF
>TRBJ2-1|TRBV28|-|-
TGTGCCAGCAGTGCTCGCGATGAGCAGTTCTTC
CASSARDEQFF
>TRBJ2-7|TRBV18|-|-
TGTGCCAGCTCACCACTCGGGAGAGGCGAGCAGTACTTC
CASSPLGRGEQYF
>TRBJ2-5|TRBV14|-|-
TGTGCCAGCAGCCAAGCCCCAGGAAGAGGGTCCGGGACCCAGTACTTC
CASSQAPGRGSGTQYF
>TRBJ2-7|TRBV27|-|-
TGTGCCAGTTGGGACACAGCCTACGAGCAGTACTTC
CASWDTAYEQYF
>TRBJ2-3|TRBV27|TRBD2|-
TGTGCCAGCAGTCCTGTGGCGGCGGGAGCCAGAGATACGCAGTATTTT
CASSPVAAGARDTQYF
>TRBJ1-6|TRBV5-1|TRBD1|once
TGCGCCAGCAGCCGTGTCCCGGGACAGGGCGAAGGGGCACCCCTCCACTTT
CASSRVPGQGEGAPLHF
>TRBJ2-1|TRBV28|-|-
TGTGCCAGCAGCTCCCCCCCAGCCTACAATGAGCAGTTCTTC
CASSSPPAYNEQFF
>TRBJ1-5|TRBV4-2|-|once
TGTGCCAGCAGCCAAGATAATGCAGGGGAAACGGGACGATTGCGGCCCCAGCATTTT
CASSQDNAGETGRLRPQHF
>TRBJ1-2|TRBV4-1|-|-
TGCGCCAGCAGGGCCTCCCCCAACTATGGCTACACCTTC
CASRASPNYGYTF
>TRBJ1-2|TRBV3-1/TRBV3-2|-|-
TGTGCCAGCAGCCGGATGGACAGTGCTAACTATGGCTACACCTTC
CASSRMDSANYGYTF
>TRBJ1-4|TRBV5-1|-|-
TGCGCCAGCAGCTTGGGAGGGAATGAAAAACTGTTTTTT
CASSLGGNEKLFF
>TRBJ1-2|TRBV20-1|-|-
TGCAGTGCTAGTTCCCGGGGGGATATCTATGGCTACACCTTC
CSASSRGDIYGYTF
>TRBJ2-7|TRBV10-3|-|-
TGTGCCATCAGTGAGTCGAGGCCGCCTTCATACGAGCAGTACTTC
CAISESRPPSYEQYF
>TRBJ2-5|TRBV5-1|TRBD2|-
TGCGCCAGCAGCTTGGCCGGGGGGGAGACCCAGTACTTC
CASSLAGGETQYF
>TRBJ2-7|TRBV7-9|TRBD2|once
TGTGCCAGCAGCTTTACGCTAGCGGGAGGGGGCTACGAGCAGTACTTC
CASSFTLAGGGYEQYF
>TRBJ1-1|TRBV5-1|-|-
TGCGCCAGCAGCTTGGACAGCTCGAACACTGAAGCTTTCTTT
CASSLDSSNTEAFF
>TRBJ2-7|TRBV7-6|TRBD1|-
TGTGCCAGCAGTCACGGACAGGGCTACGAGCAGTACTTC
CASSHGQGYEQYF
>TRBJ2-1|TRBV3-1/TRBV3-2|-|few
TGTGCCAGCAGCCCCGACAGGATTAATGAGCAGTTCTTC
CASSPDRINEQFF
>TRBJ2-7|TRBV2|-|-
TGTGCCAGCAGGGGGGGTGACTACGAGCAGTACTTC
CASRGGDYEQYF
>TRBJ1-1|TRBV5-1|TRBD1|once
TGCGCCAGCAGGACAGGGGCGGGGGACGGCGCTGAAGCTTTCTTT
CASRTGAGDGAEAFF
>TRBJ2-3|TRBV5-1|-|-
TGCGCCAGCAGCTTGGGAATAGTCGCAGATACGCAGTATTTT
CASSLGIVADTQYF
>TRBJ1-2|TRBV6-2/TRBV6-3|-|-
TGTGCCAGCAGTTACTATTCAACAGCTAACTATGGCTACACCTTC
CASSYYSTANYGYTF
>TRBJ2-6|TRBV4-2|-|-
TGTGCCAGCAGCCAAGGTAGGCAGGGACTGGGAGCTGGGGCCAACGTCCTGACTTTC
CASSQGRQGLGAGANVLTF
>TRBJ1-6|TRBV28|TRBD1|-
TGTGCCAGCAGAGGGAACAGGGGAAGTTCACCCCTCCACTTT
CASRGNRGSSPLHF
>TRBJ1-2|TRBV28|TRBD1|-
TGTGCCAGCAGTTTGTTACAGGGGTCCCATGGCTACACCTTC
CASSLLQGSHGYTF
>TRBJ2-7|TRBV6-6|-|-
TGTGCCAGCAGTTACTCGGGAGGGGGCTACGAGCAGTACTTC
CASSYSGGGYEQYF
>TRBJ2-4|TRBV11-2|-|-
TGTGCCAGCAGCTTAGTGACAGAAGCCAAAAACATTCAGTACTTC
CASSLVTEAKNIQYF
>TRBJ2-1|TRBV5-1|TRBD1|-
TGCGCCAGCAGACCCGGAGCCGGGACAGGACAGAATGAGCAGTTCTTC
CASRPGAGTGQNEQFF
>TRBJ2-1|TRBV14|TRBD1|-
TGTGCCAGCAGCCCAATGGGGACAGTGTACAATGAGCAGTTCTTC
CASSPMGTVYNEQFF
>TRBJ2-7|TRBV27|TRBD1|-
TGTGCCAGCAGTGCACAGGGGACCAGCTCCTACGAGCAGTACTTC
CASSAQGTSSYEQYF
>TRBJ2-7|TRBV5-4|TRBD2|-
TGTGCCAGCAGCCCATCCCGGACTAGCGGCTCCTACGAGCAGTACTTC
CASSPSRTSGSYEQYF
>TRBJ1-5|TRBV4-1|-|-
TGCGCCAGCAGCGAGACAGGATACCAGCCCCAGCATTTT
CASSETGYQPQHF
>TRBJ1-1|TRBV5-5|TRBD1|-
TGTGCCAGCAGCCCACAGGGGGCTGGTGAAGCTTTCTTT
CASSPQGAGEAFF
>TRBJ1-2|TRBV2|TRBD1|-
TGTGCCAGCAGTGAAGACAGGGGGAACTTCTATGGCTACACCTTC
CASSEDRGNFYGYTF
>TRBJ2-2|TRBV11-3|-|-
TGTGCCAGCAGCTTAGACCCTCTTAGCGGGGAGCTGTTTTTT
CASSLDPLSGELFF
>TRBJ1-2|TRBV30|-|-
TGTGCCTCCTCAAGAGACAGACCCTATGGCTACACCTTC
CASSRDRPYGYTF
>TRBJ1-5|TRBV4-1|-|-
TGCGCCAGCAGCCCAGAGGGGCCAGGGCCCCAGCATTTT
CASSPEGPGPQHF
>TRBJ2-1|TRBV5-6|TRBD2|-
TGTGCCAGCAGCCCGCCGGGGGGTTCCTACAATGAGCAGTTCTTC
CASSPPGGSYNEQFF
>TRBJ2-1|TRBV10-3|TRBD2|-
TGTGCCACCATGGCCGGGACTAGCGGTCAGGAGCAGTTCTTC
CATMAGTSGQEQFF